A selection of T cell receptor beta chains follows, all from one sample in a study of cytomegalovirus exposure and HLA in healthy donors. Repertoires were generated with immunoSEQ multiplex PCR, while TCRdb's copy carries only in-frame clones and drops some. The table lists more than 100,000 clones, around 84% of them singletons. The source material was PBMCs. The source of these receptors is a woman aged 30 to 39 in good health and CMV-seropositive. Both conserved end residues are part of each CDR3. Fields, in order: clone size, V gene, J gene, D gene, CDR3 DNA, CDR3 protein. A D gene is named only where the DNA matches it firmly. For some rows the clone size is stated as once, few or many, or as a class when expanded; others skip it.

NA,TRBV5-4,TRBJ2-3,TRBD2,TGTGCCAGCAGCCCCGGGACTAGCGGAAGCACAGATACGCAGTATTTT,CASSPGTSGSTDTQYF
NA,TRBV30,TRBJ1-3,NA,TGTGCCTGGAGTACCGAGGGCTCTGGAAACACCATATATTTT,CAWSTEGSGNTIYF
NA,TRBV27,TRBJ2-7,TRBD1,TGTGCCAGCAGTCCAGGGACAGGGCCAAACTACGAGCAGTACTTC,CASSPGTGPNYEQYF
NA,TRBV5-1,TRBJ2-1,TRBD2,TGCGCCAGCAGCGGAATGAGCGGGGGTAGATACAATGAGCAGTTCTTC,CASSGMSGGRYNEQFF
NA,TRBV2,TRBJ2-7,TRBD1,TGTGCCAGCAGCCGGGACAGGAGCTCCTACGAGCAGTACTTC,CASSRDRSSYEQYF
NA,TRBV4-1,TRBJ1-4,NA,TGCGCCAGCAGCCAAGAAGGGATTGGACAGTCCGGGGGGAAACTGTTTTTT,CASSQEGIGQSGGKLFF
NA,TRBV4-3,TRBJ2-7,TRBD1,TGCGCCAGCAGCCAACGGACAGGGGGCGTGTACGAGCAGTACTTC,CASSQRTGGVYEQYF
NA,TRBV2,TRBJ2-2,NA,TGTGCCAGCAGCGACGTGGGAGGGAACACCGGGGAGCTGTTTTTT,CASSDVGGNTGELFF
NA,TRBV7-8,TRBJ1-1,NA,TGTGCCAGCAGCCCAGGGGCAGGGAACACTGAAGCTTTCTTT,CASSPGAGNTEAFF
NA,TRBV19,TRBJ1-1,TRBD1,TGTGCCAGTAGTATATCCGTAAAAGGACAGGCTGAAGCTTTCTTT,CASSISVKGQAEAFF
NA,TRBV2,TRBJ2-1,TRBD2,TGTGCCAGCATTGGACTAGCGGGGTCCTACAATGAGCAGTTCTTC,CASIGLAGSYNEQFF
NA,TRBV6-5,TRBJ1-2,TRBD1,TGTGCCAGCAGTTCTGGACAGGGGCACTACACCTTC,CASSSGQGHYTF
NA,TRBV28,TRBJ2-7,NA,TGTGCCAGCAGTTATCGGGGTGCCAAGCAGTACTTC,CASSYRGAKQYF
NA,TRBV28,TRBJ1-1,NA,TGTGCCAGCAGTTTATATACGGTGAACACTGAAGCTTTCTTT,CASSLYTVNTEAFF
NA,TRBV5-5,TRBJ2-2,NA,TGTGCCAGCAGCTTCTTGGGACAGAACACCGGGGAGCTGTTTTTT,CASSFLGQNTGELFF
few,TRBV6-6,TRBJ1-3,NA,TGTGCCAGCACCAGGGTACGCTCCGGGCCTGGAAACACCATATATTTT,CASTRVRSGPGNTIYF
NA,TRBV14,TRBJ2-5,NA,TGTGCCAGCAGCCAAAGTTGGGCTGGGGAGACCCAGTACTTC,CASSQSWAGETQYF
NA,TRBV19,TRBJ1-2,NA,TGTGCCAGTACCCTGGGAGGGGCTAACTATGGCTACACCTTC,CASTLGGANYGYTF
few,TRBV5-4,TRBJ2-5,TRBD1,TGTGCCAGCAGCTCACAGGGGGGAGAGACCCAGTACTTC,CASSSQGGETQYF
NA,TRBV28,TRBJ2-2,TRBD1,TGTGCCAGCAGTCCCAGCAGGGGACAGGGCACCGGGGAGCTGTTTTTT,CASSPSRGQGTGELFF
NA,TRBV6-4,TRBJ2-1,TRBD2,TGTGCCAGCACCGCCCGGACTAGCGGGGGTGGTAATGAGCAGTTCTTC,CASTARTSGGGNEQFF
NA,TRBV11-3,TRBJ2-3,NA,TGTGCCAGCAGCTTAGATGTCAACACAGATACGCAGTATTTT,CASSLDVNTDTQYF
NA,TRBV5-1,TRBJ1-2,TRBD1,TGCGCCAGCAGCTTGGCGGACAGGAGAACCCCGGGCTACACCTTC,CASSLADRRTPGYTF
NA,TRBV6-5,TRBJ1-2,TRBD1,TGTGCCAGCAGTGAAAGGGGACAGGGCTACACCTTC,CASSERGQGYTF
NA,TRBV7-9,TRBJ1-2,TRBD1,TGTGCCAGCAGCTTACGACCGGGACAGGGGGCTGCTAACTATGGCTACACCTTC,CASSLRPGQGAANYGYTF
NA,TRBV30,TRBJ2-5,TRBD1,TGTGCGGGGAATACTCGTACAGGGGGACAGACCCAGTACTTC,CAGNTRTGGQTQYF
once,TRBV4-1,TRBJ2-7,NA,TGCGCCAGCAGCCAAGGACTAACGAGCTCCTACGAGCAGTACTTC,CASSQGLTSSYEQYF
NA,TRBV7-6,TRBJ2-2,TRBD1,TGTGCCAGCAGCCGCCGGACAGGGGGCGGTAGCACCGGGGAGCTGTTTTTT,CASSRRTGGGSTGELFF
NA,TRBV5-1,TRBJ2-5,TRBD1,TGCGCCAGCAGTCCCCGGACAGGGGCAGGGACCCAGTACTTC,CASSPRTGAGTQYF
NA,TRBV7-9,TRBJ2-4,TRBD1,TGTGCCAGCAGCGATCAGGGGGCCATGACCAAAAACATTCAGTACTTC,CASSDQGAMTKNIQYF
NA,TRBV7-2,TRBJ2-7,NA,TGTGCCAGCAGCTTTTCTCGAGACAGACCCTACGAGCAGTACTTC,CASSFSRDRPYEQYF
NA,TRBV21-1,TRBJ1-4,NA,TGTGCCAGCAGCAACCCCGACAGGGCACCGATCGAAAAACTGTTTTTT,CASSNPDRAPIEKLFF
NA,TRBV4-2,TRBJ2-3,TRBD2,TGTGCCAGCAGCCAAGATCTTTGGGTGGGGGGGTTACTCGCTTCGGGCACAGATACGCAGTATTTT,CASSQDLWVGGLLASGTDTQYF
NA,TRBV7-3,TRBJ2-5,NA,TGTGCCAGCAGCTTAAAGGCCTGGGGCAGGGGAGAGACCCAGTACTTC,CASSLKAWGRGETQYF
few,TRBV5-6,TRBJ2-1,TRBD2,TGTGCCAGCAGCTTGGTAGGGCGGGGGGGAGACAATGAGCAGTTCTTC,CASSLVGRGGDNEQFF
NA,TRBV30,TRBJ2-3,NA,TGTGCCTGGAGTAGGTGGGGGCCCACAGATACGCAGTATTTT,CAWSRWGPTDTQYF
NA,TRBV10-3,TRBJ1-5,NA,TGTGCCATCAGTCCAGGGCCAGGTCAGCCCCAGCATTTT,CAISPGPGQPQHF
few,TRBV6-1,TRBJ2-7,NA,TGTGCCAGCACCCCCGGGTGGCAGAGCTCCTACGAGCAGTACTTC,CASTPGWQSSYEQYF
few,TRBV10-3,TRBJ2-3,NA,TGTGCCTCCACCGCGGGGTCAACCCGACACACAGATACGCAGTATTTT,CASTAGSTRHTDTQYF
NA,TRBV5-5,TRBJ2-1,NA,TGTGCCAGCAGCTTGCGGGCGGGAAGCTCCTACAATGAGCAGTTCTTC,CASSLRAGSSYNEQFF
NA,TRBV28,TRBJ1-2,TRBD1,TGTGCCAGCAGTAAGGGACAGGGTGATTCTGGCTACACCTTC,CASSKGQGDSGYTF
NA,TRBV7-2,TRBJ1-2,NA,TGTGCCAGCAGCCAACAAGGTCGGAGGGTATATGGCTACACCTTC,CASSQQGRRVYGYTF
NA,TRBV28,TRBJ2-7,TRBD1,TGTGCCAGCAGTTCCCGCCTTGGGACAGGGGATGGGTACGAGCAGTACTTC,CASSSRLGTGDGYEQYF
NA,TRBV29-1,TRBJ1-2,TRBD1,TGCAGCGTTGACAGGACAGGGTGGAATTATGGCTACACCTTC,CSVDRTGWNYGYTF
NA,TRBV19,TRBJ2-1,NA,TGTGCCAGTAGTTCTACGAGGAACAATGAGCAGTTCTTC,CASSSTRNNEQFF